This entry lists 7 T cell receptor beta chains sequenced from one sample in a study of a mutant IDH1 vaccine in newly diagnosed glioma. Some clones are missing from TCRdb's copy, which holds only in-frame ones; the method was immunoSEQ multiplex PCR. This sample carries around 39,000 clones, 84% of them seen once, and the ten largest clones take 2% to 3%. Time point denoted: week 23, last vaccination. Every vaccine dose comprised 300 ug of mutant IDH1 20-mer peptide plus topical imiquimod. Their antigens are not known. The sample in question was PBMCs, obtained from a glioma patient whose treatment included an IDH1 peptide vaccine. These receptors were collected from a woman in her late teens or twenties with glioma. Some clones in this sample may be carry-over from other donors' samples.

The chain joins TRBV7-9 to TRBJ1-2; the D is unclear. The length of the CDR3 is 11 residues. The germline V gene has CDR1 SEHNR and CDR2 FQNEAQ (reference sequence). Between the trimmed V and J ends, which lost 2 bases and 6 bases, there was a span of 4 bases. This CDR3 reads CASSLIDGYTF. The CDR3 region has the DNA TGTGCCAGCAGCTTAATCGATGGCTACACCTTC.

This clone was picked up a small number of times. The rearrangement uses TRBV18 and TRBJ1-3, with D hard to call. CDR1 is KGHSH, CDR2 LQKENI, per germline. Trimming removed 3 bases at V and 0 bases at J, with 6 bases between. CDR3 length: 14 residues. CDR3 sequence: CASSPGNSGNTIYF. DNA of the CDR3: TGTGCCAGCTCACCGGGCAACTCTGGAAACACCATATATTTT.

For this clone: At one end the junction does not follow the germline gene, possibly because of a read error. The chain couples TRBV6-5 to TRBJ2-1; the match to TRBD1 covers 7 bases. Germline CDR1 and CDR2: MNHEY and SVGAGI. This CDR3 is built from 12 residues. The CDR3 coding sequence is TGTGCCAGCAGTTACCCGGGACAGAGGAACATCTTC. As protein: CASSYPGQRNIF.

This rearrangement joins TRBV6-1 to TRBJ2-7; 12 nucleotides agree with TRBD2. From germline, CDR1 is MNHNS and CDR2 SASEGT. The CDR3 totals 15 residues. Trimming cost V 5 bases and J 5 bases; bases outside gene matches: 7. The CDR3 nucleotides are TGTGCCAGCAGTCCTAAGACTAGCGGGAGCCACGAGCAGTACTTC. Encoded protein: CASSPKTSGSHEQYF.

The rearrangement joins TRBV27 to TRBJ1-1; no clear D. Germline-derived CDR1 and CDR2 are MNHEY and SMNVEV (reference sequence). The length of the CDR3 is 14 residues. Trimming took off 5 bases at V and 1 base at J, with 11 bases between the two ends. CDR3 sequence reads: CASSPYGENTEAFF. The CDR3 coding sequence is TGTGCCAGCAGTCCCTACGGTGAGAACACTGAAGCTTTCTTT.

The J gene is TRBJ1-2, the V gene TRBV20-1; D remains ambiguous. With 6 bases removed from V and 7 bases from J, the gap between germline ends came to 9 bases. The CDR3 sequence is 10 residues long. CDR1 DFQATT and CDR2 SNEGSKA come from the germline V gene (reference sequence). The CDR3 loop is CSAKGTGYTF. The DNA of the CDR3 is TGCAGTGCCAAAGGAACTGGCTACACCTTC.

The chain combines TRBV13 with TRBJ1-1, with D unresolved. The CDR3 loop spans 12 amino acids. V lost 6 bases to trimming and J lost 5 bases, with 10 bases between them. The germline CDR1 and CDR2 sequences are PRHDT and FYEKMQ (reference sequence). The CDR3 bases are TGTGCCAGCAGTCACATAAAAACTGAAGCTTTCTTT. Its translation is CASSHIKTEAFF.